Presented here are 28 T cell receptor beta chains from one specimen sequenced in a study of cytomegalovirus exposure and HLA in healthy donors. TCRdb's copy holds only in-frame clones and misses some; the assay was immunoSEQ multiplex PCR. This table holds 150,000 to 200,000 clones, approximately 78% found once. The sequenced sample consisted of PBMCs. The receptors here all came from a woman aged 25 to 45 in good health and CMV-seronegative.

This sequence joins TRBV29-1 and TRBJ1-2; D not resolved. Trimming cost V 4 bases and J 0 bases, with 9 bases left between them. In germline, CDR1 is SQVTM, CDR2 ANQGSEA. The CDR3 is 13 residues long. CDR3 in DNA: TGCAGCGTTGCGGAGCGAACTAACTATGGCTACACCTTC. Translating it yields CSVAERTNYGYTF. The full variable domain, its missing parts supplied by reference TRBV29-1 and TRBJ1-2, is SAVISQKPSRDICQRGTSLTIQCQVDSQVTMMFWYRQQPGQSLTLIATANQGSEATYESGFVIDKFPISRPNLTFSTLTVSNMSPEDSSIYLCSVAERTNYGYTFGSGTRLTVV.

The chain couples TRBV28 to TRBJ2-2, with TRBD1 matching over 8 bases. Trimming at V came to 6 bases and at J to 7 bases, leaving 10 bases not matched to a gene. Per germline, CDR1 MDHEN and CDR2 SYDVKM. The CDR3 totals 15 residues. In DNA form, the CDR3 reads TGTGCCAGCAGGCACCGGGACAGGAGGAGCGGGGAGCTGTTTTTT. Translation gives CASRHRDRRSGELFF.

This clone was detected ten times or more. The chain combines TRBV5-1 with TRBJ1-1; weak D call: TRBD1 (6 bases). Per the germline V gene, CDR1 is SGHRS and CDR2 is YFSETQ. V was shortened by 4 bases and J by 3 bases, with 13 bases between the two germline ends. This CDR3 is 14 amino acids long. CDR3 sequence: CASSPRGGDTEAFF. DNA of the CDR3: TGCGCCAGCAGCCCGAGGGGGGGAGACACTGAAGCTTTCTTT.

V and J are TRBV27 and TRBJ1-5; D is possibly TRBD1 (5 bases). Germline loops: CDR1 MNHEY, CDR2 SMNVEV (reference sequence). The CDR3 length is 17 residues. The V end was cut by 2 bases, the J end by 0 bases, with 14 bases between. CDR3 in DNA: TGTGCCAGCAGTTTACGGGGCAGGGACTATAGCAATCAGCCCCAGCATTTT. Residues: CASSLRGRDYSNQPQHF.

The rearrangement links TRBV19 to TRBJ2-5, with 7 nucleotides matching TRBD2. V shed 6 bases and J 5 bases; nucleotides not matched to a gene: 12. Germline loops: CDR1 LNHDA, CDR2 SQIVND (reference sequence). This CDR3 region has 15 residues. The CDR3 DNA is TGTGCCAGTAGCCGACCGAGCGGGGTCACGGAGACCCAGTACTTC. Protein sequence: CASSRPSGVTETQYF. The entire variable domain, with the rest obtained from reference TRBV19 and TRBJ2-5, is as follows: DGGITQSPKYLFRKEGQNVTLSCEQNLNHDAMYWYRQDPGQGLRLIYYSQIVNDFQKGDIAEGYSVSREKKESFPLTVTSAQKNPTAFYLCASSRPSGVTETQYFGPGTRLLVL.

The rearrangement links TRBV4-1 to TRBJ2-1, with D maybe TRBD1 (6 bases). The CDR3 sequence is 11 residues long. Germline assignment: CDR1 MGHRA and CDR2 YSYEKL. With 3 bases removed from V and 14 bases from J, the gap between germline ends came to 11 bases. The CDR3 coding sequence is TGCGCCAGCAGCCAGAACAGGGTGAAGTTCTTC. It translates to CASSQNRVKFF.

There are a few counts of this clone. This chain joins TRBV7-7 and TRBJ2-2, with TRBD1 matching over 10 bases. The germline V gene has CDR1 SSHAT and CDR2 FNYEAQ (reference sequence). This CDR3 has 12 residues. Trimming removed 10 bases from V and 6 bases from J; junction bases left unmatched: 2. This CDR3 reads CATTGGPGELFF. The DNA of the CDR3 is TGTGCCACGACAGGGGGCCCCGGGGAGCTGTTTTTT.

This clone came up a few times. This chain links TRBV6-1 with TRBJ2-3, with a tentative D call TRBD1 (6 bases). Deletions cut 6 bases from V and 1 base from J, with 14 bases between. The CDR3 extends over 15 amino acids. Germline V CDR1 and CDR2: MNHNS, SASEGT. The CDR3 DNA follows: TGTGCCAGCAGCCACACAGGGCAGGGCACAGATACGCAGTATTTT. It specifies CASSHTGQGTDTQYF.

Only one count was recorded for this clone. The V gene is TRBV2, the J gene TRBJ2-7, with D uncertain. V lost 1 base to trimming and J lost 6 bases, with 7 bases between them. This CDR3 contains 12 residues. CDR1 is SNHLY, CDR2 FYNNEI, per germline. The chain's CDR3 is CASSEVVSEQYF. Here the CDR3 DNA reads TGTGCCAGCAGTGAAGTAGTCTCCGAGCAGTACTTC.

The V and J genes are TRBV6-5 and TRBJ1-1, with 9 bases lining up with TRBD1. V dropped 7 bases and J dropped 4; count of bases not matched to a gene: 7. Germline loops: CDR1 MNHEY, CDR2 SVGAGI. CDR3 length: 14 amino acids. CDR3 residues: CASTLQGAGTEAFF. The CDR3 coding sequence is TGTGCCAGCACACTACAGGGGGCCGGCACTGAAGCTTTCTTT.

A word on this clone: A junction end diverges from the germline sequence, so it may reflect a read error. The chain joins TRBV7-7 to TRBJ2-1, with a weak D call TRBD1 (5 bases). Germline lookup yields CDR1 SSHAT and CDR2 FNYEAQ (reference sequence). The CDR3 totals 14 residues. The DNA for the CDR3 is TGTGCCAGCAGCTTAGAAGTTAGGGGTTCCGAGCGGTTCTTC. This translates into CASSLEVRGSERFF.

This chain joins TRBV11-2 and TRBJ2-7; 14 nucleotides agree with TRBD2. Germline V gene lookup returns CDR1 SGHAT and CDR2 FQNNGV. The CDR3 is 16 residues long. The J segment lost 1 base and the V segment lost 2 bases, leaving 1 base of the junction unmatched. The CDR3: CASSLRLAGGSYEQYF. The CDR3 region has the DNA TGTGCCAGCAGCTTAAGACTAGCGGGAGGGTCCTACGAGCAGTACTTC.

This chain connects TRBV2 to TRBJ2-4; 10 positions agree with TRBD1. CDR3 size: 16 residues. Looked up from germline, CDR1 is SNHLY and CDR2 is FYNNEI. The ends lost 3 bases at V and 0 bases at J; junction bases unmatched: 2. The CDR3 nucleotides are TGTGCCAGCAGTGACGGACAGGGGGGAGCCAAAAACATTCAGTACTTC. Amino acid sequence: CASSDGQGGAKNIQYF.

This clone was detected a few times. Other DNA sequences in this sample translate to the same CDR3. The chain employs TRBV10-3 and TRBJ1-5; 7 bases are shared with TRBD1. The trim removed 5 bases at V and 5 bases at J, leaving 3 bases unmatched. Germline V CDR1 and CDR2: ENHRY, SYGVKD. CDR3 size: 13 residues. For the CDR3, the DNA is TGTGCCATCAGTACGCAGGGGGATCAGCCCCAGCATTTT. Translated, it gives CAISTQGDQPQHF.

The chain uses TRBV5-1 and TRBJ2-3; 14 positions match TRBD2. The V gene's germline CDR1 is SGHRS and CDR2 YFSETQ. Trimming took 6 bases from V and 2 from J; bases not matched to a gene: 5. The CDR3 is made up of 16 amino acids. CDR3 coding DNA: TGCGCCAGCACCCGACTAGCGGGGGGGAACACAGATACGCAGTATTTT. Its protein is CASTRLAGGNTDTQYF.

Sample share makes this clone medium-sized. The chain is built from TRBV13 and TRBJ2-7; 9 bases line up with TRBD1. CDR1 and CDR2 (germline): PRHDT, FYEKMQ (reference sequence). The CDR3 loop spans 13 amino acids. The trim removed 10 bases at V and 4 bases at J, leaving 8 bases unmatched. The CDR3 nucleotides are TGTGCCACGGCCCCCGGACAGGGGTACGAGCAGTACTTC. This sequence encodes CATAPGQGYEQYF.

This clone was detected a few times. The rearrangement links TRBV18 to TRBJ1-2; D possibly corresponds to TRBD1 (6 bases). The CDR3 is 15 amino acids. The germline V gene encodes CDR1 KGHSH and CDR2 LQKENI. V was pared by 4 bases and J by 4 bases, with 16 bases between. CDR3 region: CASSRSGTSFYGYTF. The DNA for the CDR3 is TGTGCCAGCTCACGATCCGGGACAAGTTTCTATGGCTACACCTTC.

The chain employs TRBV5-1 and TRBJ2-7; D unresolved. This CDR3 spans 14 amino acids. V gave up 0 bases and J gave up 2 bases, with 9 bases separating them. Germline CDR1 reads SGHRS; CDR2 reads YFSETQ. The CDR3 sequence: CASSLGVLTYEQYF. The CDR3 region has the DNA TGCGCCAGCAGCTTGGGAGTTCTTACCTACGAGCAGTACTTC.

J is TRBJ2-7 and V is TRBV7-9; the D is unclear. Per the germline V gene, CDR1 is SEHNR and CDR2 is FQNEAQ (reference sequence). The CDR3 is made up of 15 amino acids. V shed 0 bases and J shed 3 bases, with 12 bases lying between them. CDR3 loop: CASSLAHPPNYEQYF. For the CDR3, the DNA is TGTGCCAGCAGCTTAGCGCATCCACCTAACTACGAGCAGTACTTC.

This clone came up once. The chain's CDR3 is CASSGQGLTYNEQFF. In DNA form, the CDR3 reads TGTGCCAGCAGCGGACAGGGCCTAACCTACAATGAGCAGTTCTTC. This rearrangement joins TRBV6-1 to TRBJ2-1, with 8 positions matching TRBD1. Germline loops: CDR1 MNHNS, CDR2 SASEGT. V lost 6 bases and J lost 2; bases outside the gene matches: 6. The CDR3 is 15 residues long.

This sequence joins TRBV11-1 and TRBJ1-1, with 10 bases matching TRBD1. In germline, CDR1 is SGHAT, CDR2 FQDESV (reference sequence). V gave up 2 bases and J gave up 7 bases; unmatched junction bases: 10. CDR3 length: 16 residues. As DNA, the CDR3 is TGTGCCAGCAGCTTATCGTTAGGGACAGGGGAGCGTGAAGCTTTCTTT. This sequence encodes CASSLSLGTGEREAFF.

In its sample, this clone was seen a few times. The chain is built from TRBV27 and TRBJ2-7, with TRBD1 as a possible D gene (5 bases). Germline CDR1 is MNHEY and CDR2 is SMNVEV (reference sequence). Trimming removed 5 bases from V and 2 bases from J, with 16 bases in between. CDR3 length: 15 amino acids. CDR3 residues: CASSPRRDSPYEQYF. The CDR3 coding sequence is TGTGCCAGCAGTCCACGACGAGACAGTCCCTACGAGCAGTACTTC.

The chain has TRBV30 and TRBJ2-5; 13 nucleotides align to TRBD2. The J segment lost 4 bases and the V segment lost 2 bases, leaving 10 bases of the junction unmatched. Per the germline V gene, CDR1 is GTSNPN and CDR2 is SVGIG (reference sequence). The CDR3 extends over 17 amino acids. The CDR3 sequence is CAWSSGLAGVSGETQYF. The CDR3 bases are TGTGCCTGGAGTTCCGGACTAGCGGGAGTATCGGGAGAGACCCAGTACTTC.

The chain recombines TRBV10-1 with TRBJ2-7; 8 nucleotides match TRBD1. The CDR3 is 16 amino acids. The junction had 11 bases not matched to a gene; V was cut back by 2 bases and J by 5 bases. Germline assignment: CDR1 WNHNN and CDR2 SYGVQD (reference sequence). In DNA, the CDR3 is TGCGCCAGCAGTGAGGGATCAGGGGGCAGTATCAACGAGCAGTACTTC. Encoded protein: CASSEGSGGSINEQYF.

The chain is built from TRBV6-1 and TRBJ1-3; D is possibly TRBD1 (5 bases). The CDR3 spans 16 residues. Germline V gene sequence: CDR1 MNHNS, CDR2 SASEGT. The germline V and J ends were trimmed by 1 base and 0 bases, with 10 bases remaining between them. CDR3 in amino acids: CASSEGTRSSGNTIYF. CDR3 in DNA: TGTGCCAGCAGTGAAGGGACACGGAGCTCTGGAAACACCATATATTTT.

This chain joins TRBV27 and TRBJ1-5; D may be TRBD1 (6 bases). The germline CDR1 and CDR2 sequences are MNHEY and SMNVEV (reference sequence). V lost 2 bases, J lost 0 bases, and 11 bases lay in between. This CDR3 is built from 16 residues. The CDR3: CASSLNQGNSNQPQHF. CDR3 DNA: TGTGCCAGCAGTTTAAATCAGGGGAATAGCAATCAGCCCCAGCATTTT.

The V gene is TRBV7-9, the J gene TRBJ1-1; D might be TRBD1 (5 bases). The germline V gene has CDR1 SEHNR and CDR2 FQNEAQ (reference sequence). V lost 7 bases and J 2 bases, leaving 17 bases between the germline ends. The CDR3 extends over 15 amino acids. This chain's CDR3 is CASTFVSGHNTEAFF. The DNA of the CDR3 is TGTGCCAGCACCTTTGTGAGTGGACACAACACTGAAGCTTTCTTT.

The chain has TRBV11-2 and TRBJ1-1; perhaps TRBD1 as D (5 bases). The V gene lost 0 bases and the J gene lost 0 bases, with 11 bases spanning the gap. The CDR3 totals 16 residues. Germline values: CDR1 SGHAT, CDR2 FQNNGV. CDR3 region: CASSLDGAGVNTEAFF. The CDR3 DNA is TGTGCCAGCAGCTTAGACGGGGCGGGGGTGAACACTGAAGCTTTCTTT. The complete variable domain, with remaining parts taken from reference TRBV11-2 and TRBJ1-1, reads EAGVAQSPRYKIIEKRQSVAFWCNPISGHATLYWYQQILGQGPKLLIQFQNNGVVDDSQLPKDRFSAERLKGVDSTLKIQPAKLEDSAVYLCASSLDGAGVNTEAFFGQGTRLTVV.